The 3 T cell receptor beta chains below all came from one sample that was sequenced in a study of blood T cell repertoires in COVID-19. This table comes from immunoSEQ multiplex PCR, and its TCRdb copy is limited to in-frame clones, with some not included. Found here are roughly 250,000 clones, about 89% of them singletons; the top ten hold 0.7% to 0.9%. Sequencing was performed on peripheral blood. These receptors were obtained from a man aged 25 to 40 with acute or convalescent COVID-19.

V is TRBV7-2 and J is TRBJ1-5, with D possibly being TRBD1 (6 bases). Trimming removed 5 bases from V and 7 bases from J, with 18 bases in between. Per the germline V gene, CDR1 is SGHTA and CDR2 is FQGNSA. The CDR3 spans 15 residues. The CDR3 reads CASSPSGGARQPQHF. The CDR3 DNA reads TGTGCCAGCAGCCCCTCGGGGGGGGCGAGACAGCCCCAGCATTTT.

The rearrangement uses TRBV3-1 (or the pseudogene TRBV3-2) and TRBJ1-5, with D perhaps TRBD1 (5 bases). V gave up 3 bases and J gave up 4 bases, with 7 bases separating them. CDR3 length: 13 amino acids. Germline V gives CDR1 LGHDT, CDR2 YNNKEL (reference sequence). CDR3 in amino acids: CASSQGLNQPQHF. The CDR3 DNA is TGTGCCAGCAGCCAGGGACTTAATCAGCCCCAGCATTTT.

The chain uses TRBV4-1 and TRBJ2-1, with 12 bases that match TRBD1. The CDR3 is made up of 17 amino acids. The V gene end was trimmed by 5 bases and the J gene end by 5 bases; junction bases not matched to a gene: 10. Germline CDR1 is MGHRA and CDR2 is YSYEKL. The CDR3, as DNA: TGCGCCAGCAGCGGACGGGACAGGGGGCGCATAAACAATGAGCAGTTCTTC. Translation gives CASSGRDRGRINNEQFF.